Each of the 19 T cell receptor beta chains below was sequenced from the same sample in a study of T cell responses to AZD1222 COVID-19 vaccine. The table came from immunoSEQ multiplex PCR; TCRdb's copy has only in-frame clones and leaves some out. Seen here are 150,000 or so clones, around 93% observed once, and the top ten hold roughly 3%. The sample here was peripheral blood, taken 28 days after the second AZD1222 dose. The origin of the receptors is an adult who received the AZD1222 COVID-19 vaccine.

This clone was seen once. The rearrangement links TRBV5-1 to TRBJ2-1, with unresolved D. V lost 4 bases and J 9 bases, leaving 23 bases between the germline ends. Germline assignment: CDR1 SGHRS and CDR2 YFSETQ. The CDR3 is made up of 16 amino acids. CDR3 sequence reads: CASSPQAVGSTAEQFF. The CDR3 DNA sequence: TGCGCCAGCAGCCCCCAGGCAGTTGGGTCTACTGCTGAGCAGTTCTTC. Complete variable domain (other parts from reference TRBV5-1 and TRBJ2-1): KAGVTQTPRYLIKTRGQQVTLSCSPISGHRSVSWYQQTPGQGLQFLFEYFSETQRNKGNFPGRFSGRQFSNSRSEMNVSTLELGDSALYLCASSPQAVGSTAEQFFGPGTRLTVL.

J is TRBJ1-1 and V is TRBV15, with no clear D. CDR1 and CDR2 (germline): LNHNV, YYDKDF (reference sequence). V lost 0 bases to trimming and J lost 4 bases, with 15 bases between them. CDR3 size: 16 residues. CDR3 loop: CATSREWARRITEAFF. In nucleotides, the CDR3 is TGTGCCACCAGCAGAGAGTGGGCGCGGAGAATCACTGAAGCTTTCTTT.

The chain couples TRBV28 to TRBJ1-2; 7 bases fit TRBD1. Germline trimming cut 2 bases from V and 2 bases from J; bases unmatched to any gene: 11. The CDR3 sequence is 17 residues long. Germline V lookup: CDR1 MDHEN, CDR2 SYDVKM. Here the CDR3 DNA reads TGTGCCAGCAGTTTACCTACAGGGGCCGCGGGGAACTATGGCTACACCTTC. Protein product: CASSLPTGAAGNYGYTF.

The chain recombines TRBV6-5 with TRBJ2-1; D may be TRBD2 (5 bases). The CDR3 consists of 13 residues. Germline values: CDR1 MNHEY, CDR2 SVGAGI. V was cut by 10 bases and J by 6 bases, with 16 bases left in between. CDR3 amino acids: CATSREDLNEQFF. In DNA form, the CDR3 reads TGTGCCACAAGCCGGGAAGACCTCAATGAGCAGTTCTTC.

This sequence joins TRBV4-3 and TRBJ1-5; no firm D call. V was shortened by 4 bases and J by 0 bases, with 1 base between the two germline ends. Germline V lookup: CDR1 LGHNA, CDR2 YSLEER. CDR3 length equals 12 residues. CDR3 in DNA: TGCGCCAGCAGCCTTAGCAATCAGCCCCAGCATTTT. Its protein is CASSLSNQPQHF.

This chain joins TRBV6-5 and TRBJ1-5, with D perhaps matching TRBD1 (6 bases). The ends were cut back, 6 bases at V and 2 bases at J, with 14 bases in the middle. Germline CDR1 reads MNHEY; CDR2 reads SVGAGI. This CDR3 contains 15 residues. CDR3 sequence: CASSAARGGNQPQHF. The CDR3 bases are TGTGCCAGCAGCGCAGCGAGGGGGGGCAATCAGCCCCAGCATTTT.

The rearrangement links TRBV29-1 to TRBJ2-2, with 9 bases identical to TRBD2. CDR1 is SQVTM, CDR2 ANQGSEA, per germline. The CDR3 length is 13 residues. V lost 7 bases to trimming and J lost 1 base; unmatched junction nucleotides: 1. The CDR3 loop is CSASGMNTGELFF. For the CDR3, the DNA is TGCAGCGCTAGCGGGATGAACACCGGGGAGCTGTTTTTT.

The rearrangement joins TRBV6-4 to TRBJ2-3; 7 positions agree with TRBD1. Germline V gene lookup returns CDR1 MRHNA and CDR2 SNTAGT. The J segment lost 5 bases and the V segment lost 6 bases, leaving 17 bases of the junction unmatched. The CDR3 consists of 17 residues. This CDR3 reads CASRDMTGLTGKDTQYF. CDR3 bases: TGTGCCAGCAGAGACATGACAGGGCTTACTGGTAAAGATACGCAGTATTTT.

The CDR3 loop reads CASSPGTGTDNSPLHF. DNA of the CDR3: TGCGCCAGCAGCCCAGGGACAGGGACCGATAATTCACCCCTCCACTTT. This chain connects TRBV5-1 to TRBJ1-6; 9 bases agree with TRBD1. V dropped 4 bases and J dropped 5; count of bases not matched to a gene: 7. CDR1 is SGHRS, CDR2 YFSETQ, per germline. The CDR3 is made up of 16 amino acids.

The chain is built from TRBV27 and TRBJ2-5, with D perhaps assigned TRBD1 or TRBD2 (5 bases each). The CDR3 runs 14 residues. V lost 5 bases and J lost 5, with 15 bases in between. Germline-derived CDR1 and CDR2 are MNHEY and SMNVEV (reference sequence). As DNA, the CDR3 is TGTGCCAGCAGTCCCCGGGACGGCGGGGAGACCCAGTACTTC. Its protein is CASSPRDGGETQYF.

The chain joins TRBV19 to TRBJ1-2, with TRBD1 as a possible D gene (6 bases). CDR1 and CDR2 (germline): LNHDA, SQIVND (reference sequence). This CDR3 spans 15 amino acids. Trimming stripped 3 bases from V and 4 bases from J, with 15 bases between. The DNA for the CDR3 is TGTGCCAGTAGTATGGGTCCAGGGGACCTCTATGGCTACACCTTC. Translating it yields CASSMGPGDLYGYTF.

In DNA, the CDR3 is TGCGCCAGCAGCCAGGAGGGGACCCCTGGGGCCTACGAGCAGTACTTC. It codes for CASSQEGTPGAYEQYF. The chain uses TRBV4-3 and TRBJ2-7, with D perhaps matching TRBD2 (6 bases). Germline CDR1 is LGHNA and CDR2 is YSLEER. The CDR3 consists of 16 residues. The V and J ends lost 3 bases and 2 bases respectively, with 17 bases between them.

The CDR3 loop reads CSPHGYTDTQYF. DNA for the CDR3: TGCAGCCCTCACGGGTACACAGATACGCAGTATTTT. The chain couples TRBV29-1 to TRBJ2-3; the D is unclear. There are 12 residues in the CDR3. The germline V and J ends were trimmed by 8 bases and 2 bases, with 11 bases remaining between them. Looked up from germline, CDR1 is SQVTM and CDR2 is ANQGSEA.

The V and J genes are TRBV4-3 and TRBJ1-2; 7 bases line up with TRBD1. Trimming cost V 1 base and J 4 bases; bases outside gene matches: 15. This CDR3 comprises 18 residues. Per the germline V gene, CDR1 is LGHNA and CDR2 is YSLEER. The CDR3 loop is CASSQGGTARVGAYGYTF. The CDR3 coding sequence is TGCGCCAGCAGCCAAGGAGGGACAGCTAGGGTGGGGGCCTATGGCTACACCTTC.

V and J are TRBV19 and TRBJ2-5, with TRBD2 matching over 9 bases. Germline V CDR1 and CDR2: LNHDA, SQIVND (reference sequence). The CDR3 length is 13 residues. V gave up 2 bases and J gave up 7 bases; unmatched junction bases: 2. CDR3 DNA: TGTGCCAGTAGTATAAAGCGGGAGGCGACCCAGTACTTC. This translates into CASSIKREATQYF.

This clone was observed once. The rearrangement joins TRBV18 to TRBJ1-1; TRBD1 matches at 8 bases. J gave up 5 bases and V 0 bases, and 5 bases lay outside the gene matches. CDR3 length: 15 amino acids. The V gene's germline CDR1 is KGHSH and CDR2 LQKENI. CDR3: CASSPPGRGRTEAFF. The DNA for the CDR3 is TGTGCCAGCTCACCACCGGGCAGGGGGCGTACTGAAGCTTTCTTT.

The J gene is TRBJ1-1, the V gene TRBV5-3; 10 bases align to TRBD1. TRBV5-3 belongs to the ORF category, with a function that is uncertain. This CDR3 region has 15 residues. The J segment lost 6 bases and the V segment lost 2 bases, leaving 7 bases of the junction unmatched. The CDR3 DNA reads as TGTGCCAGAAGCTTCCTCGGACAGGGGGTGGCTGAAGCTTTCTTT. It specifies CARSFLGQGVAEAFF.

This chain joins TRBV6-5 and TRBJ1-3, with D tentatively TRBD1 (6 bases). The CDR3 runs to 16 residues. Germline V gene lookup returns CDR1 MNHEY and CDR2 SVGAGI. Trimming shortened V by 0 bases and J by 2 bases, and 11 bases separated the two germline ends. This CDR3 is CASSYSTGGTGNTIYF. DNA of the CDR3: TGTGCCAGCAGTTACTCGACCGGGGGCACTGGAAACACCATATATTTT.

The V call is TRBV15, the J call TRBJ1-3; D gene uncertain. The V gene lost 6 bases and the J gene lost 3 bases, with 12 bases spanning the gap. Germline V gene lookup returns CDR1 LNHNV and CDR2 YYDKDF (reference sequence). This CDR3 is built from 14 residues. CDR3 nucleotides: TGTGCCACCAGAGACCCGGGTATTGGAAACACCATATATTTT. Its translation is CATRDPGIGNTIYF.